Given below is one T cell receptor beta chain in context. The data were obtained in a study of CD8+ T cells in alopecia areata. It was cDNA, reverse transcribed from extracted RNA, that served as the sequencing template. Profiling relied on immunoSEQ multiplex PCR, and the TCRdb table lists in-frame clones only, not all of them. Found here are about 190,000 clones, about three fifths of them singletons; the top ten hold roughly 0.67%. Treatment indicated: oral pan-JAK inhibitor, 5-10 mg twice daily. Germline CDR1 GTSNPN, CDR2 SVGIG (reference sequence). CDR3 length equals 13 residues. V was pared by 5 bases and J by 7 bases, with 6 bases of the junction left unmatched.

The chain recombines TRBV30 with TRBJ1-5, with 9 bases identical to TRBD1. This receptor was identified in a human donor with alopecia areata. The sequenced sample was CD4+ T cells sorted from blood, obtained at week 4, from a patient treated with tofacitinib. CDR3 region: CAWGTGTRQPQHF. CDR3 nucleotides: TGTGCCTGGGGGACAGGGACGAGGCAGCCCCAGCATTTT.